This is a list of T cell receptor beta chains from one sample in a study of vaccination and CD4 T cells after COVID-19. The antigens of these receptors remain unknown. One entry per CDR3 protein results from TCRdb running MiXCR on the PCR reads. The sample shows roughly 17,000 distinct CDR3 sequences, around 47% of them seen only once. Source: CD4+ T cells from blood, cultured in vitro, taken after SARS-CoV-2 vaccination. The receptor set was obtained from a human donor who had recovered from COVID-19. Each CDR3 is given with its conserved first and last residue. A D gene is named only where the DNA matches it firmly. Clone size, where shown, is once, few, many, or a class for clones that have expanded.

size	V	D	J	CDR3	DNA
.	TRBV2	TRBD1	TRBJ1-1	CARGQGANTEAFF	TGTGCCAGAGGACAGGGGGCGAACACTGAAGCTTTCTTT
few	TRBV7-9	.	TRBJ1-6	CASSWDGYNSPLHF	TGTGCCAGCAGCTGGGACGGATATAATTCACCCCTCCACTTT
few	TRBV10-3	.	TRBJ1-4	CAISERGQARGEKLFF	TGTGCCATCAGTGAGCGGGGCCAGGCCCGAGGTGAAAAACTGTTTTTT
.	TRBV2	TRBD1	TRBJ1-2	CASRKGTDTNANYGYTF	TGTGCCAGCAGAAAAGGGACAGACACTAACGCTAACTATGGCTACACCTTC
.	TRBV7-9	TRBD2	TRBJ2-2	CASTPPGLAGRGIGELFF	TGTGCCAGCACCCCACCGGGACTAGCGGGTAGAGGGATCGGGGAGCTGTTTTTT
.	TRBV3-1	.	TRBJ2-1	CASSRGLMRQFF	TGTGCCAGCAGCCGAGGACTAATGAGGCAGTTCTTC
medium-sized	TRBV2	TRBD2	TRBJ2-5	CASTRRALAGGKETQYF	TGTGCCAGCACCCGCCGGGCTTTAGCGGGAGGGAAAGAGACCCAGTACTTC
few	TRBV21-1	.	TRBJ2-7	CASSKEGYEGPSSYEQYF	TGTGCCAGCAGCAAAGAAGGGTATGAGGGCCCGAGCTCCTACGAGCAGTACTTC
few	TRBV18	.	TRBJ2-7	CASAYRGRGSYEQYF	TGTGCCAGCGCATATCGGGGTCGGGGATCCTACGAGCAGTACTTC
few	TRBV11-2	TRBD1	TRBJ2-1	CASSSTDRQPEQFF	TGTGCCAGCAGCTCGACGGACAGGCAACCTGAGCAGTTCTTC
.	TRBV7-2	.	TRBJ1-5	CASSRGVTQPQHF	TGTGCCAGCAGCAGGGGGGTGACTCAGCCCCAGCATTTT
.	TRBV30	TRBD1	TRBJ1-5	CAWGQGGDQPQHF	TGTGCCTGGGGACAGGGAGGGGATCAGCCCCAGCATTTT
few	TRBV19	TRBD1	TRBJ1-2	CASSPRQGRRGYTF	TGTGCCAGTAGTCCAAGACAGGGGCGACGAGGCTACACCTTC
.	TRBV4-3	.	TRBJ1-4	CASSPSGMGATNEKLFF	TGCGCCAGCAGCCCCTCAGGGATGGGTGCAACTAATGAAAAACTGTTTTTT
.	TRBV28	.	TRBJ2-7	CASSFLSVRKTYEQYF	TGTGCCAGCAGTTTTCTTAGCGTCCGTAAAACCTACGAGCAGTACTTC
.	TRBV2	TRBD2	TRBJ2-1	CASSALAGGSSYNEQFF	TGTGCCAGCAGCGCCCTAGCGGGAGGGTCCTCCTACAATGAGCAGTTCTTC
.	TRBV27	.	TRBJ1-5	CASSLGGYQPQHF	TGTGCCAGCAGTTTGGGCGGTTATCAGCCCCAGCATTTT
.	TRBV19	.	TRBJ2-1	CASSIGGTQFF	TGTGCCAGTAGTATAGGGGGGACGCAGTTCTTC
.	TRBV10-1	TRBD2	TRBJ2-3	CARSPLTSLDTQYF	TGCGCCAGGTCCCCCCTGACTAGCCTAGATACGCAGTATTTT
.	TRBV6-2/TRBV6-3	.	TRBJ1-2	CASSRRLGADDGYTF	TGTGCCAGCAGCCGCCGGTTGGGGGCGGATGATGGCTACACCTTC
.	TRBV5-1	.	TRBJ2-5	CASSLTTAQETQYF	TGCGCCAGCAGCCTAACGACAGCACAAGAGACCCAGTACTTC
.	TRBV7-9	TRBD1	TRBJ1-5	CASSLSRDRHQPQHF	TGTGCCAGCAGCCTATCTCGGGACAGACATCAGCCCCAGCATTTT
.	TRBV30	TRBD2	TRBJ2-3	CAWQTSGNPASKADTQYF	TGTGCCTGGCAGACTAGCGGGAACCCCGCGAGCAAAGCAGATACGCAGTATTTT
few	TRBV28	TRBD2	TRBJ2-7	CASSLRGTSGNEQYF	TGTGCCAGCAGTTTAAGAGGGACTAGCGGGAACGAGCAGTACTTC
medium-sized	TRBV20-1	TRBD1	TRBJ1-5	CSAPWTGGINQPQHF	TGCAGTGCCCCATGGACAGGGGGCATCAATCAGCCCCAGCATTTT
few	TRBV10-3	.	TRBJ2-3	CAISGPSTDTQYF	TGTGCCATCAGTGGGCCTAGCACAGATACGCAGTATTTT
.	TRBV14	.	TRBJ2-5	CASSQATYQETQYF	TGTGCCAGCAGCCAAGCAACGTACCAAGAGACCCAGTACTTC
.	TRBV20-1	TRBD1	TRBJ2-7	CSAPRNDRVYEQYF	TGCAGTGCTCCTCGAAACGACAGGGTATACGAGCAGTACTTC
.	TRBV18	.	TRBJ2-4	CASAPTAGKNIQYF	TGTGCCAGCGCGCCGACCGCGGGCAAAAACATTCAGTACTTC
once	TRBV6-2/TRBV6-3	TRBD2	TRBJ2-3	CASSYPREGADTQYF	TGTGCCAGCAGTTACCCGCGGGAGGGAGCAGATACGCAGTATTTT
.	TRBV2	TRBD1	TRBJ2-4	CASSGGRGLNEAKNIQYF	TGTGCCAGCAGTGGTGGCAGGGGGCTAAACGAGGCCAAAAACATTCAGTACTTC
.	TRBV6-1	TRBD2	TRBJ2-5	CASSEAAGEQETQYF	TGTGCCAGCAGTGAAGCAGCGGGAGAACAAGAGACCCAGTACTTC
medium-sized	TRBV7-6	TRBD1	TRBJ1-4	CASSPSGTGVPRLFF	TGTGCCAGCAGCCCGTCCGGGACAGGGGTACCTAGGCTGTTTTTT
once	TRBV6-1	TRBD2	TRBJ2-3	CASRRRSGSGRGDTQYF	TGTGCCAGCAGGCGCCGATCGGGTAGCGGGAGGGGAGATACGCAGTATTTT
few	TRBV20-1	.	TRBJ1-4	CSAPTPQSTDEKLFF	TGCAGTGCCCCCACCCCACAGAGCACTGATGAAAAACTGTTTTTT
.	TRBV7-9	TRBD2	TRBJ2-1	CASSLRLAGGNEQFF	TGTGCCAGCAGCCTACGACTAGCGGGAGGCAATGAGCAGTTCTTC
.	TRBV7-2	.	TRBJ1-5	CASSFNAYQPQHF	TGTGCCAGCAGCTTCAATGCCTATCAGCCCCAGCATTTT
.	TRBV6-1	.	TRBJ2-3	CASRPGGADTQYF	TGTGCCAGCAGACCAGGAGGCGCAGATACGCAGTATTTT
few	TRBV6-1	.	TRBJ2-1	CASSTRGSYNEQFF	TGTGCCAGCAGTACTAGGGGCTCCTACAATGAGCAGTTCTTC
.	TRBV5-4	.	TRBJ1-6	CASSSRQDDSPLHF	TGTGCCAGCAGCTCTAGACAGGATGATTCACCCCTCCACTTT
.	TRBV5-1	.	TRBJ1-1	CASSLTGMNTEAFF	TGCGCCAGCAGCTTAACAGGAATGAACACTGAAGCTTTCTTT
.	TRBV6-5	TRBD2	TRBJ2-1	CASSSSGHNEQFF	TGTGCCAGCAGTTCTAGCGGTCACAATGAGCAGTTCTTC
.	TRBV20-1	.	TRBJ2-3	CSASLGRRGHTDTQYF	TGCAGTGCTAGTTTGGGGAGACGGGGGCACACAGATACGCAGTATTTT
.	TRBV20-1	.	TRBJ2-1	CSAIGDVGYEQFF	TGCAGTGCTATAGGTGACGTCGGATATGAGCAGTTCTTC
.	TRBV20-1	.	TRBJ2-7	CSASSLAGEQYF	TGCAGTGCTAGTAGCTTAGCCGGCGAGCAGTACTTC
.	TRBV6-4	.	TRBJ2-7	CASRFMNRVEQYF	TGTGCCAGCCGATTCATGAACAGGGTCGAGCAGTACTTC
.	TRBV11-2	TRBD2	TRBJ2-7	CASSKGLADYEQYF	TGTGCCAGCAGCAAAGGACTAGCGGACTACGAGCAGTACTTC
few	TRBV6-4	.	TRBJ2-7	CASSDSFRDCLSYEQYF	TGTGCCAGCAGTGACTCGTTCCGGGACTGCCTCTCCTACGAGCAGTACTTC
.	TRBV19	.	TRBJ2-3	CASSIGRDHGDTQYF	TGTGCCAGTAGTATAGGTCGGGACCACGGGGATACGCAGTATTTT
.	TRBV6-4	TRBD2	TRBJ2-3	CASRLKGLAGGTDTQYF	TGTGCCAGCAGACTTAAGGGGCTAGCGGGAGGCACAGATACGCAGTATTTT
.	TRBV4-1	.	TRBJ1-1	CASSRDTEAFF	TGCGCCAGCAGCAGGGACACTGAAGCTTTCTTT
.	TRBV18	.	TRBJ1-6	CASSPRNSPLHF	TGTGCCAGCTCACCACGTAATTCACCCCTCCACTTT
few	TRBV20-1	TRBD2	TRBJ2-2	CSARTSGRIGELFF	TGCAGTGCTAGGACTAGCGGGAGGATCGGGGAGCTGTTTTTT
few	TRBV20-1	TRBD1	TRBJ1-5	CSARATGEQPQHF	TGCAGTGCTAGAGCAACAGGGGAACAGCCCCAGCATTTT
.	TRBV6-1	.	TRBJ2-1	CASRGRQSANEQFF	TGTGCCAGCAGGGGTCGACAGTCGGCCAATGAGCAGTTCTTC